The rows below give T cell receptor beta chains drawn from one sample of a study of blood T cell repertoires in COVID-19. Assay: immunoSEQ multiplex PCR; the TCRdb copy retains only in-frame clones and omits some. The sample holds under 150,000 clones, 84% seen once. The specimen was peripheral blood. These receptors originate from a human donor in a cohort sampled during active COVID-19. CDR3s include the opening cysteine and the closing phenylalanine or tryptophan. A D gene is named only where the DNA matches it firmly. Where a row states a size, it is once, few, many or the class of an expanded clone; other rows omit it.

TRBJ2-2 | - | - | TRBV16 | TGTGCCAGCAGCCAATCGCGGTCGTACACCGGGGAGCTGTTTTTT | CASSQSRSYTGELFF
TRBJ2-5 | TRBD2 | - | TRBV4-2 | TGTGCCAGCAGCCAAGATGAGGAGGGGACTAGCGGGGGGGCGGAGACCCAGTACTTC | CASSQDEEGTSGGAETQYF
TRBJ2-1 | - | - | TRBV29-1 | TGCAGCGCGCGCGGGGAGAGGTTCTACAATGAGCAGTTCTTC | CSARGERFYNEQFF
TRBJ2-1 | TRBD2 | once | TRBV6-5 | TGTGCCGGCTCCCGGGGGGTAGGCAATGAGCAGTTCTTC | CAGSRGVGNEQFF
TRBJ2-3 | TRBD2 | - | TRBV4-2 | TGTGCCAGCAGCCAAGATCGACGGGGGGGGGATACGCAGTATTTT | CASSQDRRGGDTQYF
TRBJ2-6 | - | - | TRBV5-4 | TGTGCCAGCAGCTCGATCCTTAGAAGCTCTGGGGCCAACGTCCTGACTTTC | CASSSILRSSGANVLTF
TRBJ2-7 | - | - | TRBV2 | TGTGCCAGCAGTGAAGTTTACACGGGTGGCTACGAGCAGTACTTC | CASSEVYTGGYEQYF
TRBJ1-4 | - | - | TRBV3-1/TRBV3-2 | TGTGCCAGCAGCCAAATAGAGGAAAAACTGTTTTTT | CASSQIEEKLFF
TRBJ2-7 | TRBD1 | - | TRBV10-3 | TGTGCCATCATTAAAGGTGGACAGGGGTTTTCCTACGAGCAGTACTTC | CAIIKGGQGFSYEQYF
TRBJ2-7 | TRBD1 | - | TRBV5-1 | TGCGCCAGCAGCTTAGGACAGGGGGCGAAGGAGCAGTACTTC | CASSLGQGAKEQYF
TRBJ1-2 | - | - | TRBV5-1 | TGCGCCAGCAGCTTGGCGGGGGACGGCTATGGCTACACCTTC | CASSLAGDGYGYTF
TRBJ1-2 | - | - | TRBV7-9 | TGTGCCAGCAGCAGGCCGGGACAAGAATTGGTCGGCTACACCTTC | CASSRPGQELVGYTF
TRBJ1-2 | - | once | TRBV21-1 | TGTGCCAGCAGCACCACCGCCGAGCGGGACAGGGCCTTGTTTCAGTATGGCTACACCTTC | CASSTTAERDRALFQYGYTF
TRBJ2-7 | - | - | TRBV13 | TGTGCCAGCAGCTTAGGGGACAGAATTGACGAGCAGTACTTC | CASSLGDRIDEQYF
TRBJ1-1 | - | - | TRBV2 | TGTGCCAGCAGTGAGTTGGAGGACACTGAAGCTTTCTTT | CASSELEDTEAFF
TRBJ2-5 | - | - | TRBV10-3 | TGTGCCATCAGTGATAGTCAGGGCCAAGAGACCCAGTACTTC | CAISDSQGQETQYF
TRBJ1-5 | - | few | TRBV4-1 | TGCGCCAGCAGCCAAGTCCGGGCAGGGCTGGGCAATCAGCCCCAGCATTTT | CASSQVRAGLGNQPQHF
TRBJ1-4 | - | - | TRBV5-1 | TGCGCCAGCAGCCCGGACAGTTTTGAAAAACTGTTTTTT | CASSPDSFEKLFF
TRBJ1-2 | TRBD1 | - | TRBV7-2 | TGTGCCAGCAGTTCCCTCCGGACAGGGGGCTATGGCTACACCTTC | CASSSLRTGGYGYTF
TRBJ1-1 | - | - | TRBV27 | TGTGCCAGCAGTTTGTGGGCTCGGGGGACTGAAGCTTTCTTT | CASSLWARGTEAFF
TRBJ2-2 | - | - | TRBV19 | TGTGCCAGTAGTATGTTACAGGGCCACACCGGGGAGCTGTTTTTT | CASSMLQGHTGELFF
TRBJ2-5 | - | - | TRBV13 | TGTGCCAGCAGCACGGGGGTTGAACAGACCCAGTACTTC | CASSTGVEQTQYF